The 18 T cell receptor beta chains listed next were all sequenced from one sample in a study of cytomegalovirus exposure and HLA in healthy donors. Researchers ran the PCR with 60 Vbeta and 13 Jbeta primers. The data were produced by immunoSEQ multiplex PCR, yet TCRdb's version contains in-frame clones alone and is incomplete. The data hold approximately 170,000 clones, with about four fifths observed a single time. Sequences were obtained from PBMCs. All receptors derive from a man aged 50 to 60 in good health and CMV-seropositive.

V and J are TRBV29-1 and TRBJ2-7, with D uncertain. The CDR3 length is 10 residues. Trimming shortened V by 5 bases and J by 3 bases, and 5 bases separated the two germline ends. Germline V CDR1 and CDR2: SQVTM, ANQGSEA. CDR3: CSVRDYEQYF. The DNA for the CDR3 is TGCAGCGTTCGAGACTACGAGCAGTACTTC.

CDR3: CAISKTGGQQETQYF. Written as DNA, the CDR3 is TGTGCCATCAGTAAAACAGGTGGGCAACAAGAGACCCAGTACTTC. V gene TRBV10-3 combines with J gene TRBJ2-5, with TRBD1 as a possible D gene (5 bases). Germline CDR1 and CDR2: ENHRY and SYGVKD. Trimming took 5 bases from V and 2 from J, leaving 15 bases between them. The CDR3 extends over 15 amino acids.

Worth noting for this clone: Other DNA sequences in the sample encode the same CDR3. This chain joins TRBV28 and TRBJ1-2, with unresolved D. The ends were cut back, 4 bases at V and 2 bases at J, with 8 bases in the middle. This CDR3 has 13 amino acids. Germline V gene sequence: CDR1 MDHEN, CDR2 SYDVKM. CDR3 sequence (DNA): TGTGCCAGCAGTTCCGGACTCAACTATGGCTACACCTTC. It is translated as CASSSGLNYGYTF.

Remarks on this clone: The sample holds other DNA sequences that translate to the same CDR3. The genes are TRBV5-4 and TRBJ2-7; 8 bases agree with TRBD2. The CDR3 is made up of 14 amino acids. Losses at the gene ends were 4 bases for V and 0 bases for J; bases not matched to a gene: 3. CDR1 is SGHNT and CDR2 is YYREEE in the germline V gene (reference sequence). The CDR3 loop reads CASSPGLVSYEQYF. DNA for the CDR3: TGTGCCAGCAGCCCGGGACTAGTCTCCTACGAGCAGTACTTC.

This clone was counted a single time. The chain carries TRBV14 and TRBJ2-7; D gene ambiguous. CDR1 and CDR2 (germline): SGHDN, FVKESK. This CDR3 has 13 residues. The V end lost 1 base, the J end lost 9 bases, and 13 bases lay between the germline ends. In DNA, the CDR3 is TGTGCCAGCAGCCAAGTTACTTCCACGGGGCAGTACTTC. Its translation is CASSQVTSTGQYF. Together with reference TRBV14 and TRBJ2-7, the CDR3 gives the full variable domain: EAGVTQFPSHSVIEKGQTVTLRCDPISGHDNLYWYRRVMGKEIKFLLHFVKESKQDESGMPNNRFLAERTGGTYSTLKVQPAELEDSGVYFCASSQVTSTGQYFGPGTRLTVT.

The chain uses TRBV2 and TRBJ2-6; TRBD1 matches 7 bases. Germline CDR1 is SNHLY and CDR2 is FYNNEI. CDR3 size: 15 residues. With 7 bases clipped from V and 1 base from J, the junction kept 4 bases outside the gene matches. In DNA form, the CDR3 reads TGTGCCAGCAATTCACAGGGGTCTGGGGCCAACGTCCTGACTTTC. Translation gives CASNSQGSGANVLTF.

V usage is TRBV19 and J usage is TRBJ2-7, with 8 bases matching TRBD1. Germline trimming cut 7 bases from V and 7 bases from J; bases unmatched to any gene: 6. This CDR3 has 12 amino acids. Germline lookup yields CDR1 LNHDA and CDR2 SQIVND (reference sequence). CDR3 DNA: TGTGCCAGTAACCTCGGACAGGGAGAGCAGTACTTC. This encodes CASNLGQGEQYF.

V gene TRBV4-3 combines with J gene TRBJ2-7; 10 positions match TRBD1. CDR3 length equals 14 residues. CDR1 and CDR2 from the germline V gene are LGHNA and YSLEER. V shed 4 bases and J 2 bases; nucleotides not matched to a gene: 2. The CDR3 DNA reads TGCGCCAGCAGCCCCGGGACAGGGGCCTACGAGCAGTACTTC. Its translation is CASSPGTGAYEQYF.

The genes are TRBV27 and TRBJ2-1; 10 bases match TRBD1. Germline V gene sequence: CDR1 MNHEY, CDR2 SMNVEV (reference sequence). J was trimmed by 7 bases and V by 2 bases; bases with no gene match: 2. The CDR3 is made up of 14 amino acids. This chain's CDR3 is CASSLGTGVNEQFF. DNA of the CDR3: TGTGCCAGCAGTTTAGGGACAGGGGTGAATGAGCAGTTCTTC.

This chain connects TRBV6-1 to TRBJ1-2; TRBD1 is a possible D gene (6 bases). V dropped 2 bases and J dropped 4 bases, with 14 bases sitting between them. Germline V lookup: CDR1 MNHNS, CDR2 SASEGT. The CDR3 is made up of 15 amino acids. CDR3 sequence: CASSEITDRTYGYTF. The DNA for the CDR3 is TGTGCCAGCAGTGAAATAACCGACAGGACCTATGGCTACACCTTC.

J is TRBJ2-7 and V is TRBV25-1, with 7 bases aligning to TRBD1. The length of the CDR3 is 15 residues. J lost 2 bases, V lost 2 bases, and 6 bases had no gene match. The V gene's germline CDR1 is MGHDK and CDR2 SYGVNS. CDR3 coding DNA: TGTGCCAGCAGTGAAACCGGGACAGCTGCCTACGAGCAGTACTTC. Protein: CASSETGTAAYEQYF.

The gene calls are TRBV13 and TRBJ2-7, with D maybe TRBD1 (6 bases). Germline V gene lookup returns CDR1 PRHDT and CDR2 FYEKMQ (reference sequence). V dropped 3 bases and J dropped 0 bases, with 9 bases sitting between them. The CDR3 contains 14 residues. CDR3 loop: CASSFGQSSYEQYF. CDR3 coding DNA: TGTGCCAGCAGCTTCGGACAGAGCTCCTACGAGCAGTACTTC.

This clone was counted once. The V and J genes are TRBV7-9 and TRBJ1-2; TRBD1 agrees at 7 bases. Germline trimming cut 5 bases from V and 2 bases from J; bases unmatched to any gene: 5. Germline assignment: CDR1 SEHNR and CDR2 FQNEAQ (reference sequence). This CDR3 region has 14 residues. This CDR3 is CASSEKQGNYGYTF. In nucleotides, the CDR3 is TGTGCCAGCAGCGAGAAACAGGGGAACTATGGCTACACCTTC.

CDR3 amino acids: CASSSGGRTTSSYNEQFF. CDR3 in DNA: TGTGCCAGCAGCTCCGGGGGGCGGACCACGAGCTCCTACAATGAGCAGTTCTTC. The rearrangement uses TRBV7-9 and TRBJ2-1; weak D call: TRBD2 (7 bases). The CDR3 extends over 18 amino acids. CDR1 and CDR2 from the germline V gene are SEHNR and FQNEAQ (reference sequence). With 4 bases removed from V and 0 bases from J, the gap between germline ends came to 19 bases.

The rearrangement links TRBV2 to TRBJ2-5; D gene unclear. The J call may be faulty, since TRBJ2-7 better matches the DNA end. From germline, CDR1 is SNHLY and CDR2 FYNNEI. The CDR3 has 14 amino acids. The DNA for the CDR3 is TGTGCCAGCAGTGATATAAAATTATCCTACGAGCAGTACTTC. Encoded protein: CASSDIKLSYEQYF.

V gene TRBV4-1 combines with J gene TRBJ2-2, with TRBD2 identical over 9 bases. Germline V gives CDR1 MGHRA, CDR2 YSYEKL. After removal of 3 bases from V and 4 bases from J, the junction contained 3 bases not matched to a gene. The CDR3 has 15 amino acids. In DNA, the CDR3 is TGCGCCAGCAGCCAGGGACTAGCCACCACCGGGGAGCTGTTTTTT. It yields the protein CASSQGLATTGELFF.

The rearrangement joins TRBV6-6 to TRBJ2-1; D not resolved. The CDR3 has 12 amino acids. V shed 2 bases and J shed 7 bases, with 6 bases lying between them. Germline CDR1 is MNHNY and CDR2 is SVGAGI (reference sequence). The CDR3 loop is CASSYGANEQFF. DNA for the CDR3: TGTGCCAGCAGTTACGGTGCGAATGAGCAGTTCTTC.

The chain employs TRBV6-5 and TRBJ1-1, with D perhaps matching TRBD1 (5 bases). The V end was cut by 4 bases, the J end by 7 bases, with 16 bases between. From germline, CDR1 is MNHEY and CDR2 SVGAGI. The CDR3 is 14 amino acids. The CDR3 DNA sequence: TGTGCCAGCAGTTCGATGGGGCCCCAAGGTGAAGCTTTCTTT. It yields the protein CASSSMGPQGEAFF.